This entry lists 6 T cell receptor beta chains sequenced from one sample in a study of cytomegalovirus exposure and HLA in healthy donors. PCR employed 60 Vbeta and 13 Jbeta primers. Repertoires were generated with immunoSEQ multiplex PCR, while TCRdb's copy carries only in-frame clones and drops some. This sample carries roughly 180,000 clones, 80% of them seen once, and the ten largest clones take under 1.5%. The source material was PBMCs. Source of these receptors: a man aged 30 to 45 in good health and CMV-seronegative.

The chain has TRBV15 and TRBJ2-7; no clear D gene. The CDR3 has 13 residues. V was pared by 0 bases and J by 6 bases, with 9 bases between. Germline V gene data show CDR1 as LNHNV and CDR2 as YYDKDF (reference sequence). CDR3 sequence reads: CATSRDSGGEQYF. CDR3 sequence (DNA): TGTGCCACCAGCAGAGATTCTGGCGGCGAGCAGTACTTC.

The CDR3 sequence: CSAPKENGYTF. In DNA form, the CDR3 reads TGCAGTGCGCCGAAAGAGAATGGCTACACCTTC. The rearrangement uses TRBV20-1 and TRBJ1-2; D not certain. CDR1 is DFQATT, CDR2 SNEGSKA, per germline (reference sequence). This CDR3 contains 11 residues. Trimming pared 6 bases from V and 6 bases from J, leaving 11 bases between.

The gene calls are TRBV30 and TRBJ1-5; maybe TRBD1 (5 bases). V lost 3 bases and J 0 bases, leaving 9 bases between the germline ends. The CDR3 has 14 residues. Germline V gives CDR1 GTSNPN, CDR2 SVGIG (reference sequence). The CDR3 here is CAWSPGASNQPQHF. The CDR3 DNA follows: TGTGCCTGGAGCCCTGGGGCTAGCAATCAGCCCCAGCATTTT.

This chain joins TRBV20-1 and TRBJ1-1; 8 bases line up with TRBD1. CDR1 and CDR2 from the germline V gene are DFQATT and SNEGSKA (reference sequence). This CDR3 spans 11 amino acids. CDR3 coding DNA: TGCAGGGGACAGGAGAACACTGAAGCTTTCTTT. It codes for CRGQENTEAFF.

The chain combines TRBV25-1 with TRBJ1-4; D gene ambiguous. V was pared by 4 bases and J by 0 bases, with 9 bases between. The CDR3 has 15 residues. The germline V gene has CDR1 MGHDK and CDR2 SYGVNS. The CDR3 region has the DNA TGTGCCAGCAGTGTTACCGGGGCAACTAATGAAAAACTGTTTTTT. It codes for CASSVTGATNEKLFF.

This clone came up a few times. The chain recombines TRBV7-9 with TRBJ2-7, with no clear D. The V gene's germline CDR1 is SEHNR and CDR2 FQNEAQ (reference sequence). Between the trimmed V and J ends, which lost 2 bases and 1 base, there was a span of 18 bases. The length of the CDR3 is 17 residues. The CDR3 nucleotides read TGTGCCAGCAGCTTACCCCGGGTGGCAGCAGATTCCTACGAGCAGTACTTC. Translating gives CASSLPRVAADSYEQYF.